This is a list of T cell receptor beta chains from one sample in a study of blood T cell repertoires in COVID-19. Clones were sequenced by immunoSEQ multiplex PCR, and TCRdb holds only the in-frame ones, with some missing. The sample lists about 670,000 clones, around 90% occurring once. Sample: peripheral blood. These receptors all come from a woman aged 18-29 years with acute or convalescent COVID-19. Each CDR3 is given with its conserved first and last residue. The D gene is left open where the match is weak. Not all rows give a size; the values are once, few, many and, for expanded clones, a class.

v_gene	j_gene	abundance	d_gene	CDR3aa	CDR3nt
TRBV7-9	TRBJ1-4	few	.	CASSLLSPGRPNEKLFF	TGTGCCAGCAGCTTACTATCCCCAGGGAGGCCTAATGAAAAACTGTTTTTT
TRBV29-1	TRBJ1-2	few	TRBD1	CSVLPRDRGNYGYTF	TGCAGCGTTCTACCCCGGGACAGAGGAAACTATGGCTACACCTTC
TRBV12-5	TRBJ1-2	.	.	CASGLVTQGTYGYTF	TGTGCTAGTGGTTTGGTGACACAGGGCACCTATGGCTACACCTTC
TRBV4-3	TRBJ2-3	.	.	CASGQATADTQYF	TGCGCCAGCGGGCAGGCCACAGCAGATACGCAGTATTTT
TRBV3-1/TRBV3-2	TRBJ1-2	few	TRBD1	CASSLSAGQGSYGYTF	TGTGCCAGCAGCCTCAGCGCCGGACAGGGAAGTTATGGCTACACCTTC
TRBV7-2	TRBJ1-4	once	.	CASSSVTGINEKLFF	TGTGCCAGCAGCTCTGTTACAGGGATTAATGAAAAACTGTTTTTT
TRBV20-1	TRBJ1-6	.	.	CSASPPGIYNSPLHF	TGCAGTGCCAGTCCTCCAGGGATTTATAATTCACCCCTCCACTTT
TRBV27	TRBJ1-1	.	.	CASSLSGGSTEAFF	TGTGCCAGCAGTTTATCTGGCGGTAGCACTGAAGCTTTCTTT
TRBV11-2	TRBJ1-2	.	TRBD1	CASSLGQGAWGYTF	TGTGCCAGCAGCTTAGGACAGGGGGCGTGGGGCTACACCTTC
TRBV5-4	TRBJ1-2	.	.	CASSPRPTANYGYTF	TGTGCCAGCAGCCCGAGACCGACAGCTAACTATGGCTACACCTTC
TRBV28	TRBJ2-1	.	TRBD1	CASSPTGGTYNEQFF	TGTGCCAGCAGTCCAACAGGGGGAACTTACAATGAGCAGTTCTTC
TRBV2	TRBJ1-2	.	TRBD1	CASRQQGANYGYTF	TGTGCCAGCAGACAACAGGGGGCTAACTATGGCTACACCTTC
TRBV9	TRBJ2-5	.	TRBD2	CASSVLAGPQETQYF	TGTGCCAGCAGCGTACTAGCGGGGCCGCAAGAGACCCAGTACTTC
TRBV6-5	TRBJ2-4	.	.	CASSSSGSNIQYF	TGTGCCAGCAGTTCGTCGGGATCCAACATTCAGTACTTC
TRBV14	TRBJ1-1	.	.	CASSRRNTEAFF	TGTGCCAGCAGCCGTCGGAACACTGAAGCTTTCTTT